The 6 T cell receptor beta chains below were found in one sample sequenced in a study of beta chain features in type 1 diabetes. General observations from the study: Moderate but significant shortening of TCRB CDR3s was recorded in all four CD4+ subsets from Type 1 diabetes patients.

The isolated RNA, all of it, was reverse transcribed, so expressed TCRB transcripts were what got sequenced. Measured with immunoSEQ multiplex PCR; TCRdb has only the in-frame clones, and not every one. The profile shows around 710,000 clones, 12% of them singletons. Their antigens are not known. Sequences were obtained from naive CD4+ T cells from blood. All receptors come from a man aged 25-40 years with type 1 diabetes.

The gene calls are TRBV5-8 and TRBJ2-3; D is possibly TRBD1 (5 bases). Germline assignment: CDR1 SGHTS and CDR2 YDEGEE. The CDR3 spans 11 residues. V lost 4 bases, J lost 9 bases, and 9 bases lay in between. The CDR3 DNA reads as TGTGCCAGCAGCCTACGACAGACGCAGTATTTT. Protein: CASSLRQTQYF. Complete variable domain (other parts from reference TRBV5-8 and TRBJ2-3): EAGVTQSPTHLIKTRGQQATLRCSPISGHTSVYWYQQALGLGLQFLLWYDEGEERNRGNFPPRFSGRQFPNYSSELNVNALELEDSALYLCASSLRQTQYFGPGTRLTVL.

The CDR3 DNA reads as TGTGCCAGCAGCTTTATGGGACAGGGGGCTGGGGAGCAGTTCTTC. Amino acid sequence: CASSFMGQGAGEQFF. The chain combines TRBV11-2 with TRBJ2-1; 12 bases are a match to TRBD1. The CDR3 extends over 15 amino acids. J lost 10 bases, V lost 3 bases, and 7 bases had no gene match. Germline V gene sequence: CDR1 SGHAT, CDR2 FQNNGV.

The chain carries TRBV14 and TRBJ2-5; TRBD1 matches at 7 bases. The CDR3 runs 16 residues. Germline V gene sequence: CDR1 SGHDN, CDR2 FVKESK. V lost 3 bases, J lost 6 bases, and 13 bases stayed unmatched. The CDR3 region has the DNA TGTGCCAGCAGCCAGCGTCAGACAGGGTTGTTGAAGACCCAGTACTTC. This translates into CASSQRQTGLLKTQYF.

This clone has more than one count but fewer than ten. The chain couples TRBV29-1 to TRBJ1-4, with D uncertain. Trimming took 5 bases from V and 4 from J, leaving 5 bases between them. The CDR3 runs 11 residues. CDR1 and CDR2 (germline): SQVTM, ANQGSEA. The CDR3 spells CSVRYNEKLFF. The CDR3 DNA reads as TGCAGCGTTCGTTATAATGAAAAACTGTTTTTT.

This chain connects TRBV10-3 to TRBJ2-7; perhaps TRBD1 as D (6 bases). CDR1 ENHRY and CDR2 SYGVKD come from the germline V gene. The CDR3 runs 14 residues. V was trimmed by 4 bases and J by 5 bases, leaving 15 bases between them. As DNA, the CDR3 is TGTGCCATCAGTGCCCAGGGGACACTCCACGAGCAGTACTTC. This translates into CAISAQGTLHEQYF.

There are a few counts of this clone. The J gene is TRBJ2-6, the V gene TRBV19, with 8 bases that match TRBD2. The germline CDR1 and CDR2 sequences are LNHDA and SQIVND (reference sequence). Trimming cost V 1 base and J 2 bases; bases outside gene matches: 4. The CDR3 has 17 residues. CDR3 DNA: TGTGCCAGTAGTATAGTAACGGGGGGGCCTGGGGCCAACGTCCTGACTTTC. Residues: CASSIVTGGPGANVLTF.